These 25 T cell receptor beta chains came from one sample sequenced in a study of blood T cell repertoires in COVID-19. The protocol was immunoSEQ multiplex PCR, while the TCRdb copy is restricted to in-frame clones and leaves out a portion. The repertoire holds about 380,000 clones, with roughly 87% as singletons. The sample was PBMCs or T cells enriched from blood (not recorded which). All receptors derive from a woman in her 30s who had recovered from COVID-19.

The sample holds a few counts of this clone. The chain has TRBV14 and TRBJ1-2; TRBD1 agrees at 8 bases. V lost 6 bases to trimming and J lost 7 bases; unmatched junction nucleotides: 7. The CDR3 is 13 residues long. Germline assignment: CDR1 SGHDN and CDR2 FVKESK. As DNA, the CDR3 is TGTGCCAGCAGTGGGCAGGGGGCGGCTGGCTACACCTTC. Protein: CASSGQGAAGYTF.

The rearrangement joins TRBV27 to TRBJ2-7; 12 bases map to TRBD2. CDR1 and CDR2 from the germline V gene are MNHEY and SMNVEV (reference sequence). With V trimmed by 6 bases and J by 3 bases, 6 bases remained unmatched. This CDR3 comprises 15 residues. In nucleotides, the CDR3 is TGTGCCAGCAGCCCCGGGACTAGCGGGCGCTACGAGCAGTACTTC. It specifies CASSPGTSGRYEQYF.

V usage is TRBV7-2 and J usage is TRBJ2-7; TRBD2 aligns across 11 bases. This CDR3 is built from 14 residues. The V gene end was trimmed by 6 bases and the J gene end by 4 bases; junction bases not matched to a gene: 5. Germline-derived CDR1 and CDR2 are SGHTA and FQGNSA. CDR3 protein: CASRRTSGSYEQYF. The DNA of the CDR3 is TGTGCCAGCAGACGGACTAGCGGGTCATACGAGCAGTACTTC.

The chain joins TRBV6-5 to TRBJ1-1; 9 bases agree with TRBD1. The CDR3 sequence is 15 residues long. The germline CDR1 and CDR2 sequences are MNHEY and SVGAGI. Trimming took 1 base from V and 6 from J; bases not matched to a gene: 6. The chain's CDR3 is CASSYYRGQGAEAFF. In DNA, the CDR3 is TGTGCCAGCAGTTACTACAGGGGGCAAGGCGCTGAAGCTTTCTTT.

This clone occurred a few times. The genes are TRBV5-5 and TRBJ2-4; 7 positions match TRBD2. CDR3 size: 14 residues. The germline V gene has CDR1 SGHKS and CDR2 YYEKEE (reference sequence). V shed 0 bases, J shed 10 bases, and the junction held 7 bases outside the gene matches. CDR3 nucleotides: TGTGCCAGCAGCTTGGCCGAGGCCGGGAGGATTCAGTACTTC. Translation: CASSLAEAGRIQYF. The whole variable domain, filled in from reference TRBV5-5 and TRBJ2-4, reads DAGVTQSPTHLIKTRGQQVTLRCSPISGHKSVSWYQQVLGQGPQFIFQYYEKEERGRGNFPDRFSARQFPNYSSELNVNALLLGDSALYLCASSLAEAGRIQYFGAGTRLSVL.

V usage is TRBV19 and J usage is TRBJ2-2; 7 positions match TRBD1. The CDR3 contains 17 residues. The germline V gene has CDR1 LNHDA and CDR2 SQIVND (reference sequence). V trimming: 3 bases; J trimming: 4 bases; junction bases outside the gene matches: 11. Here the CDR3 DNA reads TGTGCCAGTAGTATCCCGAAAGAAAGGGGGCCCACCGGGGAGCTGTTTTTT. Its protein product is CASSIPKERGPTGELFF.

The chain is built from TRBV28 and TRBJ2-7, with D maybe TRBD2 (5 bases). The germline CDR1 and CDR2 sequences are MDHEN and SYDVKM. V was trimmed by 3 bases and J by 3 bases, leaving 12 bases between them. The CDR3 consists of 14 residues. As DNA, the CDR3 is TGTGCCAGCAGTTTCGGACGGGATGTCTACGAGCAGTACTTC. This gives the protein CASSFGRDVYEQYF.

The chain links TRBV29-1 to TRBJ2-7; the D gene is possibly TRBD1 (6 bases). With 7 bases removed from V and 3 bases from J, the gap between germline ends came to 19 bases. The CDR3 is 14 residues long. The V gene's germline CDR1 is SQVTM and CDR2 ANQGSEA. CDR3 loop: CSATPGQSFYEQYF. The CDR3 nucleotides are TGCAGCGCTACACCGGGACAAAGCTTCTACGAGCAGTACTTC.

The genes are TRBV24-1 and TRBJ2-3, with TRBD2 identical over 11 bases. With V trimmed by 5 bases and J by 4 bases, 7 bases remained unmatched. This CDR3 comprises 16 residues. The germline CDR1 and CDR2 sequences are KGHDR and SFDVKD. For the CDR3, the DNA is TGTGCCACCAGTGGCGTAACTAGCGGGAGCTCAGATACGCAGTATTTT. Translation: CATSGVTSGSSDTQYF.

The chain couples TRBV2 to TRBJ1-6; 7 bases are a match to TRBD1. CDR3 length: 15 amino acids. After removal of 5 bases from V and 10 bases from J, the junction contained 11 bases not matched to a gene. Germline V CDR1 and CDR2: SNHLY, FYNNEI. CDR3 loop: CASSTPDRPRSPLHF. As DNA, the CDR3 is TGTGCCAGCAGTACTCCGGACAGGCCTAGGTCACCCCTCCACTTT. The whole variable domain, remainder taken from reference TRBV2 and TRBJ1-6, is EPEVTQTPSHQVTQMGQEVILRCVPISNHLYFYWYRQILGQKVEFLVSFYNNEISEKSEIFDDQFSVERPDGSNFTLKIRSTKLEDSAMYFCASSTPDRPRSPLHFGNGTRLTVT.

The chain recombines TRBV6-5 with TRBJ1-1, with 7 bases identical to TRBD1. CDR3 length equals 14 residues. J was trimmed by 4 bases and V by 2 bases; bases with no gene match: 4. Germline V gene sequence: CDR1 MNHEY, CDR2 SVGAGI. The CDR3 sequence: CASSYRQGATEAFF. The CDR3 DNA is TGTGCCAGCAGTTACCGACAGGGCGCCACTGAAGCTTTCTTT.

The chain recombines TRBV25-1 with TRBJ1-3; TRBD1 is a possible D gene (5 bases). Per the germline V gene, CDR1 is MGHDK and CDR2 is SYGVNS. The CDR3 loop spans 15 amino acids. V was cut by 5 bases and J by 0 bases, with 11 bases left in between. CDR3 sequence reads: CASSWGRSSGNTIYF. The CDR3 nucleotides are TGTGCCAGCAGTTGGGGCAGATCCTCTGGAAACACCATATATTTT.

V usage is TRBV5-1 and J usage is TRBJ2-5; maybe TRBD2 (6 bases). The CDR3 spans 15 residues. V was shortened by 3 bases and J by 2 bases, with 14 bases between the two germline ends. Germline CDR1 SGHRS, CDR2 YFSETQ. The CDR3 DNA follows: TGCGCCAGCAGCTCTGGAGGCCGGGGGCAAGAGACCCAGTACTTC. It specifies CASSSGGRGQETQYF.

The rearrangement joins TRBV3-1 (or the pseudogene TRBV3-2) to TRBJ2-3; TRBD1 matches at 9 bases. Trimming at V came to 4 bases and at J to 4 bases, leaving 6 bases not matched to a gene. The germline V gene encodes CDR1 LGHDT and CDR2 YNNKEL (reference sequence). The length of the CDR3 is 15 residues. Written as DNA, the CDR3 is TGTGCCAGCAGCCTACAGGGGGCTGGGGCAGATACGCAGTATTTT. It encodes CASSLQGAGADTQYF.

The chain recombines TRBV3-1 (or the pseudogene TRBV3-2) with TRBJ1-6; D is uncertain. The V end was cut by 4 bases, the J end by 7 bases, with 20 bases between. This CDR3 comprises 17 residues. Germline V gives CDR1 LGHDT, CDR2 YNNKEL (reference sequence). The DNA of the CDR3 is TGTGCCAGCAGCCCCCGTCTCCGGGAGATCATAAATTCACCCCTCCACTTT. This codes for CASSPRLREIINSPLHF.

V gene TRBV7-9 combines with J gene TRBJ2-1; TRBD2 is a possible D gene (5 bases). The CDR3 sequence is 13 residues long. V shed 6 bases and J shed 9 bases, with 15 bases lying between them. CDR1 and CDR2 (germline): SEHNR, FQNEAQ (reference sequence). CDR3 in DNA: TGTGCCAGCAGGAGGGAGTTTGTCGGTGAGCAGTTCTTC. Translated, it gives CASRREFVGEQFF.

This clone was seen a single time. The chain has TRBV11-2 and TRBJ2-3; TRBD1 agrees at 7 bases. V lost 3 bases and J lost 4; bases outside the gene matches: 4. There are 14 residues in the CDR3. Germline lookup yields CDR1 SGHAT and CDR2 FQNNGV. In DNA form, the CDR3 reads TGTGCCAGCAGCTTTACAGGGGTGGCAGATACGCAGTATTTT. Its protein is CASSFTGVADTQYF.

The V call is TRBV28, the J call TRBJ2-2; 12 bases agree with TRBD2. Trimming took 4 bases from V and 5 from J; bases not matched to a gene: 5. The CDR3 consists of 16 residues. Germline V gives CDR1 MDHEN, CDR2 SYDVKM. CDR3 nucleotides: TGTGCCAGCAGTTCCCGACTAGCGGGAGAAACCGGGGAGCTGTTTTTT. Its translation is CASSSRLAGETGELFF.

V and J are TRBV5-1 and TRBJ1-4; no reliable D call. The CDR3 spans 14 residues. V lost 0 bases and J lost 6, with 9 bases in between. Germline V gene sequence: CDR1 SGHRS, CDR2 YFSETQ. The CDR3 nucleotides read TGCGCCAGCAGCTTGGTGGGCGCCGATGAAAAACTGTTTTTT. Its protein product is CASSLVGADEKLFF.

The chain is built from TRBV5-8 and TRBJ1-5; maybe TRBD1 (6 bases). Germline-derived CDR1 and CDR2 are SGHTS and YDEGEE. CDR3 length equals 17 residues. Trimming left V 1 base short and J 0 bases short, with 14 bases between. The CDR3 coding sequence is TGTGCCAGCAGCTTGTATAATACAGGGCGTAGCAATCAGCCCCAGCATTTT. It codes for CASSLYNTGRSNQPQHF.

This rearrangement joins TRBV6-5 to TRBJ2-1; the D gene is possibly TRBD2 (5 bases). Germline lookup yields CDR1 MNHEY and CDR2 SVGAGI. Trimming took 7 bases from V and 10 from J, leaving 11 bases between them. The CDR3 runs 11 residues. The CDR3 DNA reads TGTGCCAGCATGCGGGTTTGGGAGCAGTTCTTC. This codes for CASMRVWEQFF.

The rearrangement links TRBV10-3 to TRBJ1-1; TRBD1 matches at 9 bases. This CDR3 spans 16 amino acids. Germline V gene data show CDR1 as ENHRY and CDR2 as SYGVKD. After removal of 6 bases from V and 0 bases from J, the junction contained 8 bases not matched to a gene. This CDR3 is CAISIGQGPMNTEAFF. DNA of the CDR3: TGTGCCATCAGCATCGGACAGGGGCCCATGAACACTGAAGCTTTCTTT.

The chain combines TRBV12-5 with TRBJ1-4, with 8 bases lining up with TRBD1. J was trimmed by 0 bases and V by 3 bases; bases with no gene match: 9. CDR1 is LGHNT, CDR2 FRNRAP, per germline. The CDR3 has 18 residues. The CDR3: CASGFWGDRIATNEKLFF. CDR3 nucleotides: TGTGCTAGTGGTTTCTGGGGGGACAGGATTGCAACTAATGAAAAACTGTTTTTT.

This clone was observed a few times. The V gene is TRBV5-1, the J gene TRBJ2-7; 8 nucleotides align to TRBD2. V shed 4 bases and J 5 bases; nucleotides not matched to a gene: 8. Germline CDR1 is SGHRS and CDR2 is YFSETQ. The CDR3 spans 14 residues. The CDR3 sequence is CASSISGGADEQYF. The CDR3 bases are TGCGCCAGCAGCATCTCCGGGGGGGCCGACGAGCAGTACTTC.

The genes are TRBV27 and TRBJ2-7; 8 positions match TRBD2. CDR3 length: 14 amino acids. Trimming at V came to 2 bases and at J to 2 bases, leaving 2 bases not matched to a gene. The germline gives CDR1 MNHEY, CDR2 SMNVEV (reference sequence). CDR3 amino acids: CASSLTSGAYEQYF. The CDR3 DNA sequence: TGTGCCAGCAGTTTAACTAGCGGTGCCTACGAGCAGTACTTC.